This is a list of T cell receptor beta chains from one sample in a study of blood T cell repertoires in COVID-19. Some clones are missing from TCRdb's copy, which holds only in-frame ones; the method was immunoSEQ multiplex PCR. This sample yields under 200,000 clones, of which 82% are seen a single time; 4.5% to 6.5% belongs to the top ten. Sequenced material: PBMCs or T cells enriched from blood (not recorded which). These receptors came from a woman aged 55-69 years with acute COVID-19. CDR3s include the opening cysteine and the closing phenylalanine or tryptophan. The D gene is left open where the match is weak. Expanded clones are given a class, and other clones once, few, many or no size at all.

clone size	V gene	D gene	J gene	CDR3 protein	CDR3 DNA
.	TRBV6-6	TRBD1	TRBJ2-2	CASSYRGQAGELFF	TGTGCCAGCAGTTACAGGGGACAGGCCGGGGAGCTGTTTTTT
.	TRBV30	.	TRBJ1-2	CAWSRSTGGGYTF	TGTGCCTGGAGTAGGTCGACGGGTGGGGGCTACACCTTC
.	TRBV25-1	.	TRBJ2-6	CASSDSPGGPGANVLTF	TGTGCCAGCAGTGATTCCCCGGGGGGCCCTGGGGCCAACGTCCTGACTTTC
.	TRBV7-2	TRBD1	TRBJ1-2	CASSLYDRGVAGYTF	TGTGCCAGCAGCTTATATGACAGGGGAGTGGCTGGCTACACCTTC
.	TRBV10-2	TRBD1	TRBJ1-2	CASSGSGQGSEGYTF	TGCGCCAGCAGTGGCTCGGGACAGGGATCGGAAGGCTACACCTTC
.	TRBV11-2	TRBD2	TRBJ2-1	CASTPPSGGYNEQFF	TGTGCCAGCACCCCTCCTAGCGGGGGCTACAATGAGCAGTTCTTC
.	TRBV3-1/TRBV3-2	.	TRBJ2-3	CASSQGAFLWYF	TGTGCCAGCAGCCAAGGAGCATTTCTGTGGTATTTT
.	TRBV5-4	TRBD1	TRBJ1-2	CASSGGTGNYGYTF	TGTGCCAGCAGCGGGGGGACAGGGAACTATGGCTACACCTTC
.	TRBV5-8	.	TRBJ2-2	CASSLAVGQGYTGELFF	TGTGCCAGCAGCTTGGCCGTGGGGCAGGGCTACACCGGGGAGCTGTTTTTT
.	TRBV28	TRBD2	TRBJ2-2	CATLAGGRTGELFF	TGTGCCACCCTAGCGGGGGGGCGCACCGGGGAGCTGTTTTTT
.	TRBV10-3	.	TRBJ2-1	CAISDSSEGEQFF	TGTGCCATCAGTGATTCTTCCGAGGGCGAGCAGTTCTTC
.	TRBV4-2	.	TRBJ2-3	CASSQDGGKTQYF	TGTGCCAGCAGCCAAGATGGGGGGAAAACGCAGTATTTT
.	TRBV6-5	TRBD1	TRBJ2-7	CASRPRTGVYEQYF	TGTGCCAGCCGACCTAGGACAGGGGTCTACGAGCAGTACTTC
.	TRBV3-1/TRBV3-2	TRBD1	TRBJ2-1	CASSQVLYRGSYNEQFF	TGTGCCAGCAGCCAAGTCCTCTACAGGGGTTCCTACAATGAGCAGTTCTTC
.	TRBV4-3	.	TRBJ1-5	CASSQDLTGRNQPQHF	TGCGCCAGCAGCCAAGACCTGACTGGGAGGAATCAGCCCCAGCATTTT
.	TRBV4-1	TRBD1	TRBJ1-6	CASSHKDRANSPLHF	TGCGCCAGCAGCCACAAAGACAGGGCGAATTCACCCCTCCACTTT
many	TRBV7-9	TRBD2	TRBJ2-1	CASSTGTSGYNEQFF	TGTGCCAGCAGCACCGGGACTAGCGGCTACAATGAGCAGTTCTTC
.	TRBV5-1	.	TRBJ2-1	CASTQPAGPRDEQFF	TGCGCCAGCACCCAACCGGCGGGACCCAGGGATGAGCAGTTCTTC
.	TRBV7-6	TRBD1	TRBJ1-2	CASSPGGTESYGYTF	TGTGCCAGCAGCCCGGGGGGGACAGAGAGTTATGGCTACACCTTC
.	TRBV4-1	.	TRBJ1-3	CASSQVGQGGKGGNTIYF	TGCGCCAGCAGCCAAGTAGGCCAGGGTGGCAAGGGTGGAAACACCATATATTTT
few	TRBV29-1	TRBD1	TRBJ1-2	CSVGDRQGAGGYTF	TGCAGCGTTGGAGACAGACAGGGCGCCGGTGGCTACACCTTC
.	TRBV5-6	.	TRBJ1-1	CASSFRTGSSAVEAFF	TGTGCCAGCAGCTTCCGGACTGGGAGCTCGGCGGTAGAAGCTTTCTTT
many	TRBV5-6	TRBD1	TRBJ2-1	CASSPSVGDRGFF	TGTGCCAGCAGCCCCTCCGTCGGGGACAGGGGGTTCTTC
.	TRBV18	.	TRBJ1-3	CASSLEGRSGNTIYF	TGTGCCAGCTCACTTGAGGGGAGGTCTGGAAACACCATATATTTT
.	TRBV12-3/TRBV12-4	.	TRBJ2-3	CASSLSTDTQYF	TGTGCCAGCTCACTCAGCACAGATACGCAGTATTTT
.	TRBV7-2	TRBD2	TRBJ2-4	CASSVSSGGSKNIQYF	TGTGCCAGCAGCGTATCTAGCGGGGGTTCCAAAAACATTCAGTACTTC
.	TRBV11-2	.	TRBJ1-5	CASSLALGDNQPQHF	TGTGCCAGCAGCTTGGCTCTCGGAGATAATCAGCCCCAGCATTTT
.	TRBV7-2	.	TRBJ1-1	CASSYFPGAEAFF	TGTGCCAGCAGCTACTTCCCAGGGGCTGAAGCTTTCTTT
.	TRBV19	.	TRBJ2-2	CASRRKTGELFF	TGTGCCAGTAGGAGGAAAACCGGGGAGCTGTTTTTT
.	TRBV2	.	TRBJ1-5	CASSESGSSQPQHF	TGTGCCAGCAGTGAATCAGGGTCCAGTCAGCCCCAGCATTTT
.	TRBV19	TRBD1	TRBJ1-3	CASSTTGQAPDTIYF	TGTGCCAGTAGCACTACGGGACAGGCTCCGGACACCATATATTTT
.	TRBV6-2/TRBV6-3	.	TRBJ2-5	CASSGGGTQYF	TGTGCCAGCAGTGGAGGTGGGACCCAGTACTTC
once	TRBV5-6	TRBD1	TRBJ2-5	CASSLPGQPNAETQYF	TGTGCCAGCAGCTTACCGGGACAGCCAAACGCAGAGACCCAGTACTTC
.	TRBV6-5	.	TRBJ1-1	CAILFRVYTEAFF	TGTGCCATACTTTTCCGGGTCTACACTGAAGCTTTCTTT
.	TRBV3-1/TRBV3-2	.	TRBJ1-1	CASSNIGGTEAFF	TGTGCCAGCAGCAACATTGGAGGCACTGAAGCTTTCTTT
few	TRBV4-1	.	TRBJ1-2	CASSQDDSRWYGYTF	TGCGCCAGCAGCCAAGATGACAGTCGTTGGTATGGCTACACCTTC
.	TRBV30	TRBD1	TRBJ1-6	CAWSPRPPDRGWNSPLHF	TGTGCCTGGAGTCCGCGCCCACCAGACAGGGGTTGGAATTCACCCCTCCACTTT
.	TRBV28	.	TRBJ1-4	CASSYGEKLFF	TGTGCCAGCAGTTACGGGGAAAAACTGTTTTTT
.	TRBV28	.	TRBJ1-1	CASSLTVNTEAFF	TGTGCCAGCAGTTTAACGGTGAACACTGAAGCTTTCTTT